The T cell receptor (beta chain) described here comes from a study of identifying expanded T cells in peripheral blood. General study points: Clone count variance between roughly 2-week samples rose with total template count.

V was clipped by 4 bases and J by 8 bases, with 9 bases between them. Germline values: CDR1 SGDLS, CDR2 YYNGEE. The CDR3 contains 12 residues. The data were produced by immunoSEQ multiplex PCR, yet TCRdb's version contains in-frame clones alone and is incomplete. The repertoire includes under 70,000 clones, about 87% of them detected once, and under 5% sits in the top ten. Note on this clone: The antigen is undetermined.

Material for sequencing was blood. The rearrangement links TRBV9 to TRBJ2-2, with D hard to call. The clonotype originates from a person between 18 and 75 years old in good health. In DNA form, the CDR3 reads TGTGCCAGCAGCCCTCGCGATGGGGAGCTGTTTTTT. Its protein is CASSPRDGELFF.